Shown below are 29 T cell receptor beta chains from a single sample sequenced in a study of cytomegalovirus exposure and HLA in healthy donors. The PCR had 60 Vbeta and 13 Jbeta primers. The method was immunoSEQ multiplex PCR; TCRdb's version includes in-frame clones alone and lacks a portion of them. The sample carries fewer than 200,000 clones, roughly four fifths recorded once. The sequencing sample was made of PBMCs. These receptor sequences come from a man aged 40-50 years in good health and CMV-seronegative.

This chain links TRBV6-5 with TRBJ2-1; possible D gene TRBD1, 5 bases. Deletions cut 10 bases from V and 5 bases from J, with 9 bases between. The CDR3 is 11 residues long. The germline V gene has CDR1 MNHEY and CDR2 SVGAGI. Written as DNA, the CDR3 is TGTGCCACCAGACAGAACAATGAGCAGTTCTTC. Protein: CATRQNNEQFF.

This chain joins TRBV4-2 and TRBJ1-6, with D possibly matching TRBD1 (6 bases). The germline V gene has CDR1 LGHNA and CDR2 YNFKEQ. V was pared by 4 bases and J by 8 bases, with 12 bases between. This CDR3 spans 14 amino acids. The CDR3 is CASSPHRVDSPLHF. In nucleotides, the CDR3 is TGTGCCAGCAGCCCACACAGGGTAGATTCACCCCTCCACTTT.

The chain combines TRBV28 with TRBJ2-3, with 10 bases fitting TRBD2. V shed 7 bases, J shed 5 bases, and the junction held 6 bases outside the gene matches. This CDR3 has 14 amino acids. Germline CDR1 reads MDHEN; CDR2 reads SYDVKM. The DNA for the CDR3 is TGTGCCAGCAAAGCGGGGGGGCCTAAAGATACGCAGTATTTT. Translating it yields CASKAGGPKDTQYF.

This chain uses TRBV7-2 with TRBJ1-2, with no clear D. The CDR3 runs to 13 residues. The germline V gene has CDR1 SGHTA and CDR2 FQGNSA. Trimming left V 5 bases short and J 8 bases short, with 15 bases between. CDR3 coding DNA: TGTGCCAGCAGCCGAGCCGGGTTCTGGGGCTACACCTTC. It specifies CASSRAGFWGYTF.

The CDR3 DNA sequence: TGTGCCAGCAGTTTGGCACAGGGGATGTCCTATGGCTACACCTTC. Its protein is CASSLAQGMSYGYTF. The chain is built from TRBV28 and TRBJ1-2; 7 bases are a match to TRBD1. The V and J ends lost 3 bases and 4 bases, in that order; junction bases with no gene match: 8. Germline values: CDR1 MDHEN, CDR2 SYDVKM. The CDR3 has 15 residues.

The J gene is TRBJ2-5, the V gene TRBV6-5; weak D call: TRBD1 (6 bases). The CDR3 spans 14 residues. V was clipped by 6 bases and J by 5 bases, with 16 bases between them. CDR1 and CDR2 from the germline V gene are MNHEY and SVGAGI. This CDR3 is CASRSTGSGETQYF. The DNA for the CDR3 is TGTGCCAGCAGATCTACAGGGTCCGGGGAGACCCAGTACTTC.

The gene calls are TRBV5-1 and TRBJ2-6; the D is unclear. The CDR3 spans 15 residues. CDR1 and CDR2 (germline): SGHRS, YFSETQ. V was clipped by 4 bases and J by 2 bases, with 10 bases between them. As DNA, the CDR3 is TGCGCCAGCAGCCTGAGGAGTCCTGGGGCCAACGTCCTGACTTTC. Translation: CASSLRSPGANVLTF.

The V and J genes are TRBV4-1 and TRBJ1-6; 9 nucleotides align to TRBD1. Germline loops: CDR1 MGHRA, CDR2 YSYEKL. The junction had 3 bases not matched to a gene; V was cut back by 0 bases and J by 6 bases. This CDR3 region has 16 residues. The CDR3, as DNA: TGCGCCAGCAGCCAAGAGCAGGACAGGGGTAATTCACCCCTCCACTTT. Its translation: CASSQEQDRGNSPLHF.

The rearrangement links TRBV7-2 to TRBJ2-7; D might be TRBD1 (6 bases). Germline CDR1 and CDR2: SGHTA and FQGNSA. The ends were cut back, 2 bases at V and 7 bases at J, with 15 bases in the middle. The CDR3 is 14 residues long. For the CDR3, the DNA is TGTGCCAGCAGCTTAAGGCCGAAGGGGGAGGAGCAGTACTTC. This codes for CASSLRPKGEEQYF.

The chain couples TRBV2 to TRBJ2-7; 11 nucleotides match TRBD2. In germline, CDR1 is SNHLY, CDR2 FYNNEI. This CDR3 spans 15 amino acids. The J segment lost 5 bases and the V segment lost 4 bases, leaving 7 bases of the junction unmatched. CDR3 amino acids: CASSGDSGGVNEQYF. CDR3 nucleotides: TGTGCCAGCAGTGGCGATAGCGGGGGGGTAAACGAGCAGTACTTC.

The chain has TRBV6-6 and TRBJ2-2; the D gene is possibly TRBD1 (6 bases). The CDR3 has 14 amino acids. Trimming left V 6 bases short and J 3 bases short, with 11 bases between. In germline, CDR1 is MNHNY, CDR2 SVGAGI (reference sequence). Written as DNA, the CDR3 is TGTGCCAGCAGGAAACAGGGTGACACCGGGGAGCTGTTTTTT. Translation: CASRKQGDTGELFF.

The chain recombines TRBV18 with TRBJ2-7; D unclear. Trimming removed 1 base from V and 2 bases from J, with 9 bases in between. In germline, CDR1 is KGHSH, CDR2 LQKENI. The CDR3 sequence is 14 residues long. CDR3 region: CASSPLMAAYEQYF. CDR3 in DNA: TGTGCCAGCTCACCACTGATGGCAGCCTACGAGCAGTACTTC.

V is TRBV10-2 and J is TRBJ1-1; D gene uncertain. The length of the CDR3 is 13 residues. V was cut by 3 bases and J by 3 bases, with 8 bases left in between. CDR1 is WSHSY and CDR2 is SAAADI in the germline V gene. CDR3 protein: CASSEKTYTEAFF. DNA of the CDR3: TGCGCCAGCAGTGAAAAAACTTACACTGAAGCTTTCTTT.

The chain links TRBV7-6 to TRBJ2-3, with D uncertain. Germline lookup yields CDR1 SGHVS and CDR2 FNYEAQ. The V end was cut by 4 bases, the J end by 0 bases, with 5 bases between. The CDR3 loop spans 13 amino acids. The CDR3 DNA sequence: TGTGCCAGCAGCTCAGGTAGCACAGATACGCAGTATTTT. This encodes CASSSGSTDTQYF.

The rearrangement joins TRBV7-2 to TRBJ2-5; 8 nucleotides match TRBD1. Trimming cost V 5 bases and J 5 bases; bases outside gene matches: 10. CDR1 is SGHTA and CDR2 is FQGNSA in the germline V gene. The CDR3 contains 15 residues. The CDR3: CASSQETGVQETQYF. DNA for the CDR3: TGTGCCAGCAGCCAAGAGACAGGGGTGCAGGAGACCCAGTACTTC.

CDR3 sequence (DNA): TGTGCCAGCAGCTTAGGGGGACTTTCACCCCTCCACTTT. This sequence encodes CASSLGGLSPLHF. V gene TRBV7-9 combines with J gene TRBJ1-6, with a weak D call TRBD1 (5 bases). Trimming pared 1 base from V and 9 bases from J, leaving 7 bases between. CDR3 length: 13 amino acids. CDR1 and CDR2 (germline): SEHNR, FQNEAQ (reference sequence). Complete variable domain (other parts from reference TRBV7-9 and TRBJ1-6): DTGVSQNPRHKITKRGQNVTFRCDPISEHNRLYWYRQTLGQGPEFLTYFQNEAQLEKSRLLSDRFSAERPKGSFSTLEIQRTEQGDSAMYLCASSLGGLSPLHFGNGTRLTVT.

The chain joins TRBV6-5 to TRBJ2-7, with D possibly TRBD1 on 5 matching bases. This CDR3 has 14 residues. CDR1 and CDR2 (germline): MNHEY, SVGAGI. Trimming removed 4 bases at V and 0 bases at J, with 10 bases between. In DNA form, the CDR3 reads TGTGCCAGCAGTTCGACAGCCGGCTCCTACGAGCAGTACTTC. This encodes CASSSTAGSYEQYF.

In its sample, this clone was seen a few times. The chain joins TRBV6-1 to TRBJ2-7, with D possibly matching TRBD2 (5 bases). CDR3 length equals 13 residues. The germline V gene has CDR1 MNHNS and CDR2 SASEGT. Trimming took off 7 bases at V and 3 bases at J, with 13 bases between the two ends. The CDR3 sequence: CASIGGLLYEQYF. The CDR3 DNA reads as TGTGCCAGCATAGGAGGACTGCTCTACGAGCAGTACTTC.

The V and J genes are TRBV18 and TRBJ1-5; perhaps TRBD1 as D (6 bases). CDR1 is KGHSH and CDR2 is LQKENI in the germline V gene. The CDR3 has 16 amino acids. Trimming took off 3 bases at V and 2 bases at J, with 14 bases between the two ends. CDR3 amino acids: CASSPHPPGGNQPQHF. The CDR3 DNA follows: TGTGCCAGCTCACCCCATCCCCCAGGGGGCAATCAGCCCCAGCATTTT.

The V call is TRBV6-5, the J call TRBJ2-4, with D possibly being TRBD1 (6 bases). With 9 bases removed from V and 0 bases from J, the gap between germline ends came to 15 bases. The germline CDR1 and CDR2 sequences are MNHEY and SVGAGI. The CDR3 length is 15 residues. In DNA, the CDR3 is TGTGCCAGTTCACCGACAGGAGAAGCCAAAAACATTCAGTACTTC. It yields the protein CASSPTGEAKNIQYF.

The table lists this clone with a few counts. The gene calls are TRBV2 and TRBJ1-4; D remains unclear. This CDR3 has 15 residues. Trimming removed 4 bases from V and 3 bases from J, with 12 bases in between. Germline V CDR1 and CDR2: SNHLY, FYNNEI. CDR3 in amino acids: CASSGIVGSNEKLFF. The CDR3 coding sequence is TGTGCCAGCAGTGGAATTGTTGGCTCTAATGAAAAACTGTTTTTT.

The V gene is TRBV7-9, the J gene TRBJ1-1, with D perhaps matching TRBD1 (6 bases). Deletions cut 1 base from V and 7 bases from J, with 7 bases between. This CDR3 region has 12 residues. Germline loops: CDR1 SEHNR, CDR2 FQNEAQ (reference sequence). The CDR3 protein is CASSLGQDEAFF. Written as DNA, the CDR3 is TGTGCCAGCAGCTTAGGACAGGATGAAGCTTTCTTT.

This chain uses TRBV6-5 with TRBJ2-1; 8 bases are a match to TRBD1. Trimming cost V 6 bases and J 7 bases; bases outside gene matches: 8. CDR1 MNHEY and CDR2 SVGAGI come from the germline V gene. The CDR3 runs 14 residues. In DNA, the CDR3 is TGTGCCAGCAGACTGCAGGGGGCAGGGAATGAGCAGTTCTTC. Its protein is CASRLQGAGNEQFF.

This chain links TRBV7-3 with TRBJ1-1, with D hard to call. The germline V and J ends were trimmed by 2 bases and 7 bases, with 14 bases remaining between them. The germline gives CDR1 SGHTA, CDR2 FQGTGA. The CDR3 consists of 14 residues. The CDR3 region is CASSLYPLADEAFF. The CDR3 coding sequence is TGTGCCAGCAGCTTATACCCCTTGGCTGATGAAGCTTTCTTT.

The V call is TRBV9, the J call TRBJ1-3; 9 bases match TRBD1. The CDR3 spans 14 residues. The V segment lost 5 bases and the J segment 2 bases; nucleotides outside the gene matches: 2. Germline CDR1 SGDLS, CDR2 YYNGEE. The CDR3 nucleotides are TGTGCCAGCAGTCGACAGGGGGCTGGAAACACCATATATTTT. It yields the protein CASSRQGAGNTIYF.

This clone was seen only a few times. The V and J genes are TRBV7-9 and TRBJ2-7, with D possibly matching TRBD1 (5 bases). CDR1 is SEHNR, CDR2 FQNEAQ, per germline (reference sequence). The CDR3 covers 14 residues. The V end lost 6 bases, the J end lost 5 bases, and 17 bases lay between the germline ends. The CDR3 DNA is TGTGCCAGCAGGGACCTGCTAGGGGCCAACGAGCAGTACTTC. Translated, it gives CASRDLLGANEQYF. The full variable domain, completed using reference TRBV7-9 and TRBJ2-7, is DTGVSQNPRHKITKRGQNVTFRCDPISEHNRLYWYRQTLGQGPEFLTYFQNEAQLEKSRLLSDRFSAERPKGSFSTLEIQRTEQGDSAMYLCASRDLLGANEQYFGPGTRLTVT.

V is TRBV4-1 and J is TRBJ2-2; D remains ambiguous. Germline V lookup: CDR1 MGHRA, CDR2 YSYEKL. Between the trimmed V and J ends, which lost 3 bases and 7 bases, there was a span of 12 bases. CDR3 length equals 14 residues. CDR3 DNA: TGCGCCAGCAGCCAGTCCCCCGAACTCGGGGAGCTGTTTTTT. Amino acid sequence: CASSQSPELGELFF.

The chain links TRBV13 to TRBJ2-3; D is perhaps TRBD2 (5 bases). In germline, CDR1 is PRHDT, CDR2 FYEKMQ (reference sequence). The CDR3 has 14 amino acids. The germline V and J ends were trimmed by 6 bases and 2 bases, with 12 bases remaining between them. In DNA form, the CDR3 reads TGTGCCAGCAGGAAAGCCGGACTCACAGATACGCAGTATTTT. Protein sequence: CASRKAGLTDTQYF.

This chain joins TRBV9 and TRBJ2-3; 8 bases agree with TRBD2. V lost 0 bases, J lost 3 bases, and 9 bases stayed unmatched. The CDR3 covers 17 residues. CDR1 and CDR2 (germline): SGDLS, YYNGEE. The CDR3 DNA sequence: TGTGCCAGCAGCGTAGCGGGGGGGGCCGTAAGGACAGATACGCAGTATTTT. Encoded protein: CASSVAGGAVRTDTQYF. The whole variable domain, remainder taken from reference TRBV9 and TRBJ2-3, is DSGVTQTPKHLITATGQRVTLRCSPRSGDLSVYWYQQSLDQGLQFLIQYYNGEERAKGNILERFSAQQFPDLHSELNLSSLELGDSALYFCASSVAGGAVRTDTQYFGPGTRLTVL.